These 17 T cell receptor beta chains share one sample of origin, sequenced in a study of response to subunit inactivated influenza vaccine. TCRdb reprocessed the RT-PCR reads via MiXCR and lists one record per CDR3 protein. The table has more than 450,000 distinct CDR3 sequences, less than 10% seen once. The sequencing here drew on PBMCs from blood, taken roughly 24 months after vaccination. The receptors were gathered from a man in his fifties or sixties who received an inactivated influenza vaccine.

This clonotype has a handful of counts. The rearrangement links TRBV12-3 or TRBV12-4 to TRBJ2-1; TRBD2 agrees at 13 bases. This CDR3 region has 14 residues. V dropped 3 bases and J dropped 10; count of bases not matched to a gene: 3. The CDR3 is CASSFTSGRGEQFF. CDR3 coding DNA: TGTGCCAGCAGTTTCACTAGCGGGAGGGGGGAGCAGTTCTTC.

In this sample, this clonotype turned up many times. The chain recombines TRBV12-3 or TRBV12-4 with TRBJ1-1; D gene ambiguous. The CDR3 spans 15 residues. Trimming removed 5 bases from V and 4 bases from J, with 17 bases in between. Written as DNA, the CDR3 is TGTGCCAGCAGTCCCACCGTGAGTACGGCCACTGAAGCTTTCTTT. Protein product: CASSPTVSTATEAFF.

There are many counts of this clonotype. The chain is built from TRBV20-1 and TRBJ2-1; 9 bases line up with TRBD2. Losses at the gene ends were 6 bases for V and 8 bases for J; bases not matched to a gene: 11. CDR3 length: 14 residues. In germline, CDR1 is DFQATT, CDR2 SNEGSKA (reference sequence). The CDR3 loop is CSAEWGSGSDEQFF. In nucleotides, the CDR3 is TGCAGTGCCGAGTGGGGTAGCGGGAGTGATGAGCAGTTCTTC.

This chain links TRBV2 with TRBJ1-2; D unclear. Per germline, CDR1 SNHLY and CDR2 FYNNEI. With 4 bases removed from V and 3 bases from J, the gap between germline ends came to 6 bases. This CDR3 has 12 residues. The CDR3 DNA follows: TGTGCCAGCAGTGCCCTAGACTATGGCTACACCTTC. Translation: CASSALDYGYTF.

The chain uses TRBV16 and TRBJ2-1; D is undetermined. The germline V gene encodes CDR1 KGHSY and CDR2 FQNENV. The CDR3 extends over 13 amino acids. Trimming cost V 0 bases and J 10 bases, with 10 bases left between them. The CDR3 DNA sequence: TGTGCCAGCAGCCAATCGGCGGCTGGGGAGCAGTTCTTC. This encodes CASSQSAAGEQFF.

This clonotype was found a few times. The chain employs TRBV6-2 or TRBV6-3 and TRBJ2-1, with 8 positions matching TRBD2. The CDR3 spans 15 residues. Trimming cost V 6 bases and J 2 bases; bases outside gene matches: 6. The germline V gene encodes CDR1 MNHEY and CDR2 SVGEGT. CDR3 protein: CASSTGGAPYNEQFF. Here the CDR3 DNA reads TGTGCCAGCAGCACGGGAGGGGCCCCCTACAATGAGCAGTTCTTC.

This clonotype was observed a few times. The chain has TRBV28 and TRBJ2-2, with D perhaps matching TRBD1 (5 bases). With 2 bases removed from V and 6 bases from J, the gap between germline ends came to 16 bases. Germline CDR1 and CDR2: MDHEN and SYDVKM. The CDR3 is made up of 16 amino acids. The CDR3 is CASSLIQGIEPGELFF. CDR3 coding DNA: TGTGCCAGCAGTTTAATCCAGGGTATTGAACCCGGGGAGCTGTTTTTT. Full variable domain (outside the CDR3, taken from reference TRBV28 and TRBJ2-2): DVKVTQSSRYLVKRTGEKVFLECVQDMDHENMFWYRQDPGLGLRLIYFSYDVKMKEKGDIPEGYSVSREKKERFSLILESASTNQTSMYLCASSLIQGIEPGELFFGEGSRLTVL.

The chain combines TRBV12-3 or TRBV12-4 with TRBJ2-1, with 8 nucleotides matching TRBD2. With V trimmed by 2 bases and J by 8 bases, 5 bases remained unmatched. The CDR3 is made up of 14 amino acids. The CDR3 DNA reads TGTGCCAGCAGTTTAACGGGGGGGAACCATGAGCAGTTCTTC. Translated: CASSLTGGNHEQFF.

This clonotype has ten or more counts. This chain uses TRBV11-2 with TRBJ2-1, with a possible D match to TRBD2 (5 bases). Trimming took off 4 bases at V and 12 bases at J, with 22 bases between the two ends. This CDR3 comprises 15 residues. CDR1 SGHAT and CDR2 FQNNGV come from the germline V gene. The CDR3: CASSSPLRASRGQFF. The CDR3 DNA sequence: TGTGCCAGCAGCTCCCCTCTGAGGGCCTCGAGAGGGCAGTTCTTC.

The CDR3, as DNA: TGCAGCGTTGAAGAGCTGGCGGGGGAGACCCAGTACTTC. This sequence encodes CSVEELAGETQYF. The chain is built from TRBV29-1 and TRBJ2-5, with a tentative D call TRBD2 (6 bases). Germline loops: CDR1 SQVTM, CDR2 ANQGSEA. The CDR3 spans 13 residues. Trimming left V 0 bases short and J 5 bases short, with 10 bases between. The full variable domain, completed using reference TRBV29-1 and TRBJ2-5, is SAVISQKPSRDICQRGTSLTIQCQVDSQVTMMFWYRQQPGQSLTLIATANQGSEATYESGFVIDKFPISRPNLTFSTLTVSNMSPEDSSIYLCSVEELAGETQYFGPGTRLLVL.

The V gene is TRBV5-1, the J gene TRBJ1-6, with 8 bases identical to TRBD1. Germline V gene sequence: CDR1 SGHRS, CDR2 YFSETQ. V shed 4 bases and J 5 bases; nucleotides not matched to a gene: 8. The CDR3 extends over 16 amino acids. The CDR3 is CASSRTGNQNNSPLHF. In DNA form, the CDR3 reads TGCGCCAGCAGCAGGACAGGGAACCAGAATAATTCACCCCTCCACTTT.

This clonotype has ten or more counts. The gene calls are TRBV5-1 and TRBJ2-7; D not certain. This CDR3 is 16 amino acids long. Trimming shortened V by 0 bases and J by 5 bases, and 18 bases separated the two germline ends. Looked up from germline, CDR1 is SGHRS and CDR2 is YFSETQ. The CDR3 here is CASSLDGVFRVDEQYF. The DNA of the CDR3 is TGCGCCAGCAGCTTGGACGGCGTTTTTCGAGTCGACGAGCAGTACTTC.

This clonotype has only a few counts. This chain uses TRBV5-1 with TRBJ2-7; 7 bases line up with TRBD1. From germline, CDR1 is SGHRS and CDR2 YFSETQ. This CDR3 has 16 amino acids. V shed 3 bases and J 3 bases; nucleotides not matched to a gene: 12. CDR3 sequence: CASSWRTGTENYEQYF. DNA of the CDR3: TGCGCCAGCAGCTGGCGGACCGGGACAGAGAACTACGAGCAGTACTTC.

There are a few counts of this clonotype. This chain joins TRBV7-9 and TRBJ1-1; D is unresolved. Trimming left V 4 bases short and J 9 bases short, with 12 bases between. The CDR3 is 12 residues long. Germline loops: CDR1 SEHNR, CDR2 FQNEAQ (reference sequence). CDR3 amino acids: CASSSDFFQAFF. DNA of the CDR3: TGTGCCAGCAGCTCGGACTTTTTTCAAGCTTTCTTT. Combining the CDR3 with reference TRBV7-9 and TRBJ1-1 gives the whole variable domain DTGVSQNPRHKITKRGQNVTFRCDPISEHNRLYWYRQTLGQGPEFLTYFQNEAQLEKSRLLSDRFSAERPKGSFSTLEIQRTEQGDSAMYLCASSSDFFQAFFGQGTRLTVV.

Ten or more counts support this clonotype. The rearrangement links TRBV20-1 to TRBJ2-2, with D perhaps matching TRBD1 (7 bases). Germline V CDR1 and CDR2: DFQATT, SNEGSKA (reference sequence). V dropped 0 bases and J dropped 2 bases, with 13 bases sitting between them. This CDR3 has 16 residues. The CDR3 coding sequence is TGCAGTGCTAGAGACGCGGGACAGCACAACACCGGGGAGCTGTTTTTT. Protein sequence: CSARDAGQHNTGELFF.

V is TRBV7-2 and J is TRBJ2-1, with D maybe TRBD2 (5 bases). V shed 3 bases and J shed 3 bases, with 12 bases lying between them. This CDR3 comprises 15 residues. CDR1 and CDR2 from the germline V gene are SGHTA and FQGNSA. CDR3 coding DNA: TGTGCCAGCAGCTTTGATAGACTAAACTACAATGAGCAGTTCTTC. It codes for CASSFDRLNYNEQFF.

This clonotype was seen ten or more times. This chain uses TRBV12-3 or TRBV12-4 with TRBJ2-1, with D perhaps being TRBD1 or TRBD2 (5 bases each). The CDR3 contains 14 residues. V was trimmed by 2 bases and J by 8 bases, leaving 13 bases between them. The DNA of the CDR3 is TGTGCCAGCAGTTTAAGTGAGGGGTTCCATGAGCAGTTCTTC. Translated: CASSLSEGFHEQFF.